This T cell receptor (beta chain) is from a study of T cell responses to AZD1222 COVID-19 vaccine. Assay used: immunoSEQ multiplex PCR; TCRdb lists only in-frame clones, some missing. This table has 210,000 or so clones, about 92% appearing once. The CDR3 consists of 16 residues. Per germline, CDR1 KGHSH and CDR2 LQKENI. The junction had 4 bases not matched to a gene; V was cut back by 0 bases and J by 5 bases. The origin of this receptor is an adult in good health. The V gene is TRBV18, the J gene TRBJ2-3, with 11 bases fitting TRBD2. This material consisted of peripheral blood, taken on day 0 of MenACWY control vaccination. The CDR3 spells CASSPPTLAGGDTQYF. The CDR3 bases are TGTGCCAGCTCACCACCTACTCTAGCGGGGGGAGATACGCAGTATTTT.